Sequencing of this T cell receptor beta chain was carried out in a study of blood T cell repertoires in COVID-19. Study information: The cDNA or gDNA used as material had been derived from T cells, B-cell-depleted T cells, or PBMCs.

Original processing notes: Using reference gene primer amplification, nucleated cell counts were estimated. Profiled with immunoSEQ multiplex PCR; TCRdb holds only in-frame clones, not every one. For V, J and clone size, that table is used; D and trimming come from the DNA. This table holds around 140,000 clones, around 82% found once. The CDR3 totals 15 residues. In germline, CDR1 is KGHSH, CDR2 LQKENI. The V gene end was trimmed by 6 bases and the J gene end by 0 bases; junction bases not matched to a gene: 4. This clonotype originated in a man in his 60s with acute or convalescent COVID-19. The chain recombines TRBV18 with TRBJ2-5; 10 positions match TRBD2. Sequenced input: peripheral blood. CDR3 coding DNA: TGTGCCAGCTCGTCGACTAGCGGGTACCAAGAGACCCAGTACTTC. Its protein product is CASSSTSGYQETQYF.